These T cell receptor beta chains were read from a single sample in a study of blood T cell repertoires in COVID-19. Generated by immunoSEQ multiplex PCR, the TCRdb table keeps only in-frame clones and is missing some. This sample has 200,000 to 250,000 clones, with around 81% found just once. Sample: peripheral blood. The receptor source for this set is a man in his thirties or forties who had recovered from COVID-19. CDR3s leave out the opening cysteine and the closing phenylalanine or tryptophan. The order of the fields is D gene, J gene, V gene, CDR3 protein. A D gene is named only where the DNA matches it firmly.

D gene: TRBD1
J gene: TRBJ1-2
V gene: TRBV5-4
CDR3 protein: ASQGARYGYT

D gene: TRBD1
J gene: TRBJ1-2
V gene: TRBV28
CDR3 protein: ASRPTGGAFGYT

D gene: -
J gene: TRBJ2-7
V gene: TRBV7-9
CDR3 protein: ASSLGVSAEQY

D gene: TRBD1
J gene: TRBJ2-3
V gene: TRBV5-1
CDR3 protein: ASSLTGVPSTDTQY

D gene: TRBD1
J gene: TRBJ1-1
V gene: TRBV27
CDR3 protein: ASSVQGGTEAF

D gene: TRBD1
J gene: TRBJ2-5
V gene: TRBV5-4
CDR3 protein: ASSAGGALKTQY

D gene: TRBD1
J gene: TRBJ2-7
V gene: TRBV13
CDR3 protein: ASSLGQGIYEQY

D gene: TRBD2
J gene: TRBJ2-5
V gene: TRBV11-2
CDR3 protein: ASSPRLAGTRETQY

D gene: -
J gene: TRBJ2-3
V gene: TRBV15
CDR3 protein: ATSSGRRGGPADTQY

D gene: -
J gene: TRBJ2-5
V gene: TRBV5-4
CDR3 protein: ASSLQGQETQY

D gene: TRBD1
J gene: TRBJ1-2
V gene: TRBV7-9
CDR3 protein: ASSPGQSVYGYT

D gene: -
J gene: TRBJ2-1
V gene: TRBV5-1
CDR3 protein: ASTLAGHSYNEQF

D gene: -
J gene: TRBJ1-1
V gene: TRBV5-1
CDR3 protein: ASSLMARGGLNTEAF

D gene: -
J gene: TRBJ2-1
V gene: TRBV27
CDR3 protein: ASSPVGGLSSYNEQF

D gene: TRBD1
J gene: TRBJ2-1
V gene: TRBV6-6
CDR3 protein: ASRPGTGNYNEQF

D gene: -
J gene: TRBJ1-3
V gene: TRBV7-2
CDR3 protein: ASSLNTAAGNTIY

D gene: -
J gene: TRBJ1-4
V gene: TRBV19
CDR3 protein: ASTDLAGGTNEKLF

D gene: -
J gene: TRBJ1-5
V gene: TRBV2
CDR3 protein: ASSEGLLAQPQH

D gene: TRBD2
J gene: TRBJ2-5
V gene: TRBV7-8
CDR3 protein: ASSLVFWRGEQETQY

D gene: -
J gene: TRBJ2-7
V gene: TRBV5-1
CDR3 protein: ASSLSPESYEQY

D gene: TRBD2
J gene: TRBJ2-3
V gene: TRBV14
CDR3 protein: ASSPTSGAIDTQY

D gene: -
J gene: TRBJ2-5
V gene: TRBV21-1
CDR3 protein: ASSTMGAAHQETQY

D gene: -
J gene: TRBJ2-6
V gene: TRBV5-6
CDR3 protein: ASSSRTPGANVLT

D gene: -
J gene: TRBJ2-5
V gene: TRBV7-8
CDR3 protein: ASSLSQGLETQY

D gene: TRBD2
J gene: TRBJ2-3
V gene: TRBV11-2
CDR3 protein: ASSLGAGGYTDTQY

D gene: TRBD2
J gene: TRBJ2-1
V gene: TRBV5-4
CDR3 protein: ASSPWTSREQF

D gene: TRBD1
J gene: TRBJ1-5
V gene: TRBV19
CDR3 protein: ASSPPRTGTSNQPQH

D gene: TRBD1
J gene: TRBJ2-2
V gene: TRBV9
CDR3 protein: ASSAKLQAGGGGELF

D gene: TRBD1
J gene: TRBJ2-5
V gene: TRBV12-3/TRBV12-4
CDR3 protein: ASSATAGGTQY

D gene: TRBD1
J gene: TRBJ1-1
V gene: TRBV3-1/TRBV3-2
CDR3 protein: ASSQGTGATEAF

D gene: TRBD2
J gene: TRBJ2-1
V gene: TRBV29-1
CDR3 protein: SVRRGGVNNEQF

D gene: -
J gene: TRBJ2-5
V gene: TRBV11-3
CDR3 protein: ASSSGLKETQY

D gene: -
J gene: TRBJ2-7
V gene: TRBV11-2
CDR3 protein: ASSLSAGDSYEQY

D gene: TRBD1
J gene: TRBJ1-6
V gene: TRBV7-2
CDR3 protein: ASSPTRDRVSPLH

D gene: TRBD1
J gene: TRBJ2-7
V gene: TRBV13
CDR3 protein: ASSTSDRSSYEQY

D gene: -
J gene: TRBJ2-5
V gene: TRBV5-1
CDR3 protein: ASSPGSGWGAQY

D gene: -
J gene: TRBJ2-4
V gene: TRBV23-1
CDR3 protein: ASSQPDFISGNMDIQY

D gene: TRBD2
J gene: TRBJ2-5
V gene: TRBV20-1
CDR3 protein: SASPGGGARGSEETQY

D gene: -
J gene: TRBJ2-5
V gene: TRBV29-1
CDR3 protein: SVDRVGAGETQY

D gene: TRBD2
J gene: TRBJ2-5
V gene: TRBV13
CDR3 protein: ASSSRSGGETQY

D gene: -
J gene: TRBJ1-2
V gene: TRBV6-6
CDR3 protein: ASSYLPGGYGYT

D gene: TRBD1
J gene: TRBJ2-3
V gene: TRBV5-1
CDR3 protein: ASSLTGTGVDTQY

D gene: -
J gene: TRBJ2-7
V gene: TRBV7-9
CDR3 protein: ASSFELDDYEQY

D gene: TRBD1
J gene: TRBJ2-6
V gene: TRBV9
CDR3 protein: ASSVESGGVGANVLT

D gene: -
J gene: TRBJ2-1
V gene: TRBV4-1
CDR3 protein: ASSQHPGYNEQF

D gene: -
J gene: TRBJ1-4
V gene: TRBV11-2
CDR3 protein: ASSLDESLGVEKLF

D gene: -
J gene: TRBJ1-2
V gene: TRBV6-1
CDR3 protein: ASSESLVSTNYGYT

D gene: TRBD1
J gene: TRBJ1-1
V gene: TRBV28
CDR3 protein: ASSGQGARKAF

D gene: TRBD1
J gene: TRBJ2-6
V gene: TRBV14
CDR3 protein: ASSHSIVGDRGRSGANVLT

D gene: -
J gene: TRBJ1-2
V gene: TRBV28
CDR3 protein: ASSHNRKEGYT

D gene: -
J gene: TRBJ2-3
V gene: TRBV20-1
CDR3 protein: SARNSDTQY

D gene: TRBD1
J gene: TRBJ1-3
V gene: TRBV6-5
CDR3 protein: ASRRPGTGENTIY

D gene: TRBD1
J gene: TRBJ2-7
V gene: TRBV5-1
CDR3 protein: ASSLVTGFYEQY

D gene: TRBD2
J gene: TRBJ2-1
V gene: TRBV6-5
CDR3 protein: ATRPGGGGNEQF

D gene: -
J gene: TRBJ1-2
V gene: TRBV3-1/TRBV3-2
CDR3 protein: ASSQGDANYGYT

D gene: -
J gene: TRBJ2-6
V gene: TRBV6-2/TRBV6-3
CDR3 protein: ASSYVSGIRRTSGANVLT